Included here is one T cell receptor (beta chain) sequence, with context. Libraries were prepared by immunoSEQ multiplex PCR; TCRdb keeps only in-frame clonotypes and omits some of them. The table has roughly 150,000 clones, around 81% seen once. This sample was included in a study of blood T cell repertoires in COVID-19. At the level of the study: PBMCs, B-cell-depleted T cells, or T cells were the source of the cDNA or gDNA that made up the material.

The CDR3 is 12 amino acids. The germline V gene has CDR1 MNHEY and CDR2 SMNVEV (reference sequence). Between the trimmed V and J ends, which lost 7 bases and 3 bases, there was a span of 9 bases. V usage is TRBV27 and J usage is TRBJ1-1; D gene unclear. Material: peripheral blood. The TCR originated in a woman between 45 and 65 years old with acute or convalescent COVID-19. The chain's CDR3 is CASMVPDTEAFF. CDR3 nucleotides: TGTGCCAGCATGGTTCCGGACACTGAAGCTTTCTTT.